These 25 T cell receptor beta chains came from one sample sequenced in a study of OX40 agonist ivuxolimab in advanced cancers. Sequencing used immunoSEQ multiplex PCR; TCRdb keeps in-frame clones, though not all of them. In the table there are tens of thousands of clones, about 90% of which are singletons. Sequenced here: CD4+ or CD8+ T cells sorted from blood, sampled in a trial of the OX40 agonist ivuxolimab. These receptors came from an adult with an advanced solid tumor such as melanoma, head and neck, liver or kidney cancer.

The CDR3 DNA reads as TGTGCCAGCAGAAACTCCGGGACAGGCTCCTACGAGCAGTACTTC. This translates into CASRNSGTGSYEQYF. The V call is TRBV28, the J call TRBJ2-7; TRBD1 agrees at 8 bases. The CDR3 runs 15 residues. Germline lookup yields CDR1 MDHEN and CDR2 SYDVKM. V was clipped by 6 bases and J by 0 bases; unmatched bases: 7.

The V gene is TRBV6-1, the J gene TRBJ1-1; no reliable D call. V was cut by 2 bases and J by 5 bases, with 9 bases left in between. CDR3 size: 13 residues. The germline V gene has CDR1 MNHNS and CDR2 SASEGT. The CDR3: CASSELHSTEAFF. The CDR3 DNA sequence: TGTGCCAGCAGTGAACTGCACAGTACTGAAGCTTTCTTT.

In its sample, this clone was seen once. V usage is TRBV28 and J usage is TRBJ2-7; D may be TRBD1 (6 bases). Germline CDR1 is MDHEN and CDR2 is SYDVKM. V gave up 5 bases and J gave up 8 bases, with 19 bases separating them. This CDR3 comprises 14 residues. This CDR3 is CASSRQETVLQQYF. The CDR3 DNA follows: TGTGCCAGCAGTAGACAGGAGACCGTACTCCAGCAGTACTTC. The full variable domain, with the rest looked up from reference TRBV28 and TRBJ2-7, is DVKVTQSSRYLVKRTGEKVFLECVQDMDHENMFWYRQDPGLGLRLIYFSYDVKMKEKGDIPEGYSVSREKKERFSLILESASTNQTSMYLCASSRQETVLQQYFGPGTRLTVT.

Here the CDR3 DNA reads TGTGCCAGCTCCCTCAAGACGGCGACCTACGAGCAGTACTTC. It encodes CASSLKTATYEQYF. The genes are TRBV18 and TRBJ2-7; the D is unclear. This CDR3 has 14 residues. V was pared by 6 bases and J by 2 bases, with 14 bases between. Germline loops: CDR1 KGHSH, CDR2 LQKENI.

This clone was seen only a few times. At one end, the junction sequence differs from germline, possibly due to a read error. The V and J genes are TRBV7-7 and TRBJ2-7, with D maybe TRBD2 (6 bases). The V gene's germline CDR1 is SSHAT and CDR2 FNYEAQ (reference sequence). The CDR3 is 13 amino acids. The CDR3 loop reads CASSLRGGEEQYF. The CDR3 region has the DNA TGTGCTAGCAGCTTACGAGGAGGGGAGGAGCAGTACTTC.

Notes on this clone: An end of the junction differs from the germline gene, which may be a read error. The chain joins TRBV7-7 to TRBJ2-1; 8 bases fit TRBD2. The CDR3 totals 15 residues. Germline CDR1 and CDR2: SSHAT and FNYEAQ (reference sequence). The CDR3 loop reads CASSLELAAYNEQFF. CDR3 nucleotide sequence: TGTGCTAGCAGCTTAGAACTAGCGGCCTACAATGAGCAGTTCTTC.

This clone was detected only once. The gene calls are TRBV27 and TRBJ2-7; a possible D gene is TRBD2 (5 bases). There are 15 residues in the CDR3. Germline V CDR1 and CDR2: MNHEY, SMNVEV (reference sequence). V lost 0 bases and J lost 4, with 13 bases in between. As DNA, the CDR3 is TGTGCCAGCAGTTTATCGCTAGCATATCAGTACGAGCAGTACTTC. It codes for CASSLSLAYQYEQYF.

The rearrangement joins TRBV29-1 to TRBJ1-2, with D maybe TRBD1 (6 bases). The CDR3 totals 14 residues. Germline V lookup: CDR1 SQVTM, CDR2 ANQGSEA. Trimming left V 4 bases short and J 6 bases short, with 18 bases between. Here the CDR3 DNA reads TGCAGCGTTGCCCGAGACTCAGGGGAACATGGCTACACCTTC. It is translated as CSVARDSGEHGYTF.

The V and J genes are TRBV6-1 and TRBJ1-1, with unresolved D. Germline lookup yields CDR1 MNHNS and CDR2 SASEGT. The V end lost 6 bases, the J end lost 5 bases, and 7 bases lay between the germline ends. This CDR3 is built from 11 residues. The CDR3 protein is CASRRETEAFF. The CDR3 bases are TGTGCCAGCAGAAGGGAAACTGAAGCTTTCTTT.

The chain carries TRBV28 and TRBJ1-5; TRBD1 agrees at 9 bases. CDR3 length: 13 residues. Germline trimming cut 7 bases from V and 4 bases from J; bases unmatched to any gene: 2. Germline CDR1 reads MDHEN; CDR2 reads SYDVKM. The DNA of the CDR3 is TGTGCCAGCAAGACAGGGGGTAATCAGCCCCAGCATTTT. Its protein is CASKTGGNQPQHF.

The chain combines TRBV19 with TRBJ2-3, with 9 bases fitting TRBD1. The CDR3 covers 15 residues. J was trimmed by 5 bases and V by 2 bases; bases with no gene match: 5. CDR1 is LNHDA, CDR2 SQIVND, per germline (reference sequence). DNA for the CDR3: TGTGCCAGTAGTATATCCGGGACAGGGAGAGATACGCAGTATTTT. Encoded protein: CASSISGTGRDTQYF.

This sequence joins TRBV6-1 and TRBJ1-4; 9 nucleotides match TRBD1. Germline V gene lookup returns CDR1 MNHNS and CDR2 SASEGT. The trim removed 4 bases at V and 6 bases at J, leaving 12 bases unmatched. This CDR3 contains 17 residues. This chain's CDR3 is CASSARQGVGGDEKLFF. CDR3 sequence (DNA): TGTGCCAGCAGTGCCCGACAGGGGGTTGGAGGGGATGAAAAACTGTTTTTT.

This rearrangement joins TRBV18 to TRBJ1-1, with D uncertain. Germline V gene lookup returns CDR1 KGHSH and CDR2 LQKENI. This CDR3 contains 13 residues. V lost 2 bases, J lost 4 bases, and 8 bases lay in between. This CDR3 reads CASSPMGLTEAFF. As DNA, the CDR3 is TGTGCCAGCTCACCAATGGGTCTCACTGAAGCTTTCTTT.

The chain links TRBV6-9 to TRBJ1-1; no clear D. Trimming took 8 bases from V and 5 from J, leaving 18 bases between them. This CDR3 spans 14 amino acids. From germline, CDR1 is MNHGY and CDR2 SVAAGI. The CDR3 protein is CASRGGLSGTEAFF. The DNA of the CDR3 is TGTGCCAGCCGAGGAGGCCTTTCGGGAACTGAAGCTTTCTTT.

The V and J genes are TRBV6-5 and TRBJ1-3; D remains ambiguous. Trimming cost V 0 bases and J 0 bases, with 9 bases left between them. Germline-derived CDR1 and CDR2 are MNHEY and SVGAGI. CDR3 length equals 16 residues. Written as DNA, the CDR3 is TGTGCCAGCAGTTACTCTAGGCCGAGCTCTGGAAACACCATATATTTT. Protein sequence: CASSYSRPSSGNTIYF.

This chain joins TRBV29-1 and TRBJ1-1; TRBD1 might be the D (5 bases). This CDR3 is built from 12 residues. The V gene lost 7 bases and the J gene lost 10 bases, with 19 bases spanning the gap. Germline V CDR1 and CDR2: SQVTM, ANQGSEA. Here the CDR3 reads CSALSSGAGAFF. In DNA form, the CDR3 reads TGCAGCGCACTCAGTAGTGGGGCTGGAGCTTTCTTT.

The chain employs TRBV5-1 and TRBJ2-7; D is perhaps TRBD2 (6 bases). The germline V gene encodes CDR1 SGHRS and CDR2 YFSETQ. The CDR3 covers 14 residues. V was shortened by 4 bases and J by 6 bases, with 17 bases between the two germline ends. The CDR3 nucleotides read TGCGCCAGCAGCCCATCCGGGACTTCGGGCGAGCAGTACTTC. It yields the protein CASSPSGTSGEQYF.

CDR3 nucleotide sequence: TGTGCCTGGAGGAGCCAATCTAACTATGGCTACACCTTC. This sequence encodes CAWRSQSNYGYTF. The gene calls are TRBV30 and TRBJ1-2; unclear D gene. V was trimmed by 3 bases and J by 0 bases, leaving 8 bases between them. Germline lookup yields CDR1 GTSNPN and CDR2 SVGIG (reference sequence). The CDR3 sequence is 13 residues long. The full variable domain, rest sourced from reference TRBV30 and TRBJ1-2, is SQTIHQWPATLVQPVGSPLSLECTVEGTSNPNLYWYRQAAGRGLQLLFYSVGIGQISSEVPQNLSASRPQDRQFILSSKKLLLSDSGFYLCAWRSQSNYGYTFGSGTRLTVV.

The rearrangement links TRBV27 to TRBJ2-7; D is perhaps TRBD1 (6 bases). Trimming removed 0 bases at V and 1 base at J, with 22 bases between. Germline V gene lookup returns CDR1 MNHEY and CDR2 SMNVEV (reference sequence). The CDR3 length is 19 residues. CDR3 in DNA: TGTGCCAGCAGTTTATCGGGGGCCGAACTCATCCTCCTATCCTACGAGCAGTACTTC. Amino acids: CASSLSGAELILLSYEQYF.

This CDR3 reads CATSTGAGLNTEAFF. The CDR3 DNA reads as TGTGCCACCAGTACAGGGGCGGGATTGAACACTGAAGCTTTCTTT. The chain is built from TRBV15 and TRBJ1-1, with 7 bases aligning to TRBD1. CDR1 LNHNV and CDR2 YYDKDF come from the germline V gene (reference sequence). With 6 bases clipped from V and 0 bases from J, the junction kept 7 bases outside the gene matches. The CDR3 runs 15 residues.

The chain combines TRBV5-4 with TRBJ2-7, with D tentatively TRBD2 (6 bases). The CDR3 spans 14 residues. Germline lookup yields CDR1 SGHNT and CDR2 YYREEE (reference sequence). The germline V and J ends were trimmed by 0 bases and 0 bases, with 7 bases remaining between them. CDR3 DNA sequence: TGTGCCAGCAGCTTGGGGGACTTCTCCTACGAGCAGTACTTC. Translating gives CASSLGDFSYEQYF.

The genes are TRBV6-1 and TRBJ2-5, with D perhaps matching TRBD1 (6 bases). V was cut by 5 bases and J by 5 bases, with 12 bases left in between. In germline, CDR1 is MNHNS, CDR2 SASEGT. This CDR3 has 13 residues. CDR3 loop: CASSWGLVETQYF. CDR3 bases: TGTGCCAGCAGTTGGGGGCTAGTGGAGACCCAGTACTTC.

This sequence joins TRBV6-5 and TRBJ1-2; TRBD1 is a possible D gene (6 bases). V gave up 0 bases and J gave up 4 bases, with 12 bases separating them. The germline V gene encodes CDR1 MNHEY and CDR2 SVGAGI. There are 15 residues in the CDR3. In DNA form, the CDR3 reads TGTGCCAGCAGTTACTCGGCGACAGGAACCTATGGCTACACCTTC. It yields the protein CASSYSATGTYGYTF.

The chain couples TRBV4-2 to TRBJ2-1, with D perhaps given as TRBD1 or TRBD2 (7 bases each). Germline values: CDR1 LGHNA, CDR2 YNFKEQ. V was pared by 0 bases and J by 11 bases, with 14 bases between. The CDR3 has 14 residues. CDR3 bases: TGTGCCAGCAGCCAAGATCCAGGGGGAGGGAAGCAGTTCTTC. Translated: CASSQDPGGGKQFF.

The rearrangement links TRBV7-2 to TRBJ2-7, with TRBD2 matching over 8 bases. Germline-derived CDR1 and CDR2 are SGHTA and FQGNSA. Trimming removed 1 base from V and 2 bases from J; junction bases left unmatched: 4. The CDR3 runs 15 residues. The CDR3 region is CASSLDTSGPYEQYF. The CDR3, as DNA: TGTGCCAGCAGCTTAGACACTAGCGGCCCCTACGAGCAGTACTTC.